These 28 T cell receptor beta chains came from one sample sequenced in a study of T-cell reconstitution after alpha-beta-depleted transplantation in children. Unique molecular identifiers were used to barcode this TCRbeta library. TCRdb re-called the PCR reads with MiXCR, one entry per CDR3 protein. The profile shows 440,000 or so distinct CDR3 sequences, around two fifths of them singletons. The source was PBMCs, collected before TCRalphabeta/CD19-depleted stem cell transplant. The origin of the receptors is a girl aged 2 to 9 with aplastic anemia, due to receive a stem cell transplant.

This clonotype appeared many times. The chain has TRBV18 and TRBJ2-3, with no clear D. This CDR3 contains 12 residues. Germline V lookup: CDR1 KGHSH, CDR2 LQKENI. V dropped 3 bases and J dropped 5 bases, with 6 bases sitting between them. This CDR3 is CASSPSIDTQYF. As DNA, the CDR3 is TGTGCCAGCTCACCCTCAATAGATACGCAGTATTTT.

There are many counts of this clonotype. The V gene is TRBV15, the J gene TRBJ2-1; 15 nucleotides agree with TRBD2. The J segment lost 7 bases and the V segment lost 1 base, leaving 8 bases of the junction unmatched. Germline assignment: CDR1 LNHNV and CDR2 YYDKDF (reference sequence). This CDR3 comprises 18 residues. DNA for the CDR3: TGTGCCACCAGCAGAGTGTTGGGACTAGCGGGAGGTCTGAATGAGCAGTTCTTC. This codes for CATSRVLGLAGGLNEQFF.

This chain connects TRBV12-5 to TRBJ2-7; 7 nucleotides agree with TRBD2. Germline V gene lookup returns CDR1 LGHNT and CDR2 FRNRAP. The J segment lost 6 bases and the V segment lost 2 bases, leaving 16 bases of the junction unmatched. This CDR3 contains 17 residues. The CDR3: CASGLSRTGRPDREQYF. CDR3 DNA sequence: TGTGCTAGTGGTTTGTCACGGACCGGGAGGCCTGATCGCGAGCAGTACTTC.

CDR3 nucleotides: TGCAGCGTACTAGCGGGGCCATCCTACAATGCGGAGCAGTTCTTC. Its translation is CSVLAGPSYNAEQFF. This chain joins TRBV29-1 and TRBJ2-1; TRBD2 matches 10 bases. The CDR3 contains 15 residues. The V gene end was trimmed by 6 bases and the J gene end by 10 bases; junction bases not matched to a gene: 15. The germline gives CDR1 SQVTM, CDR2 ANQGSEA.

V is TRBV28 and J is TRBJ2-7; D is uncertain. The V and J ends lost 4 bases and 3 bases respectively, with 7 bases between them. The CDR3 length is 12 residues. The germline V gene encodes CDR1 MDHEN and CDR2 SYDVKM. The CDR3 DNA sequence: TGTGCCAGCAGTTCCACCCACTACGAGCAGTACTTC. Its protein product is CASSSTHYEQYF.

In its sample, this clonotype was seen many times. J is TRBJ2-3 and V is TRBV9; TRBD1 aligns across 7 bases. The CDR3 is 15 amino acids. Germline loops: CDR1 SGDLS, CDR2 YYNGEE. The V gene end was trimmed by 6 bases and the J gene end by 6 bases; junction bases not matched to a gene: 13. CDR3 in DNA: TGTGCCAGCAACCCAGACAGGGAAGGCGCGGATACGCAGTATTTT. Translated, it gives CASNPDREGADTQYF.

The chain links TRBV13 to TRBJ2-5; 7 bases align to TRBD1. With 6 bases clipped from V and 5 bases from J, the junction kept 12 bases outside the gene matches. CDR1 and CDR2 (germline): PRHDT, FYEKMQ (reference sequence). The CDR3 has 15 residues. The CDR3 loop reads CASSRQGRVSETQYF. CDR3 in DNA: TGTGCCAGCAGTAGACAGGGAAGGGTTTCTGAGACCCAGTACTTC.

The chain joins TRBV12-3 or TRBV12-4 to TRBJ2-3, with TRBD2 identical over 9 bases. V was clipped by 5 bases and J by 0 bases; unmatched bases: 6. The CDR3 is 16 amino acids. CDR3 residues: CASSLRTSGSTDTQYF. Written as DNA, the CDR3 is TGTGCCAGCAGTCTCCGAACTAGCGGGAGCACAGATACGCAGTATTTT.

The V and J genes are TRBV6-5 and TRBJ2-1, with 11 nucleotides matching TRBD2. The CDR3 contains 15 residues. The J segment lost 8 bases and the V segment lost 4 bases, leaving 7 bases of the junction unmatched. The germline V gene has CDR1 MNHEY and CDR2 SVGAGI. The CDR3: CASSFIAGGPDEQFF. The CDR3 bases are TGTGCCAGCAGTTTTATAGCGGGAGGGCCTGATGAGCAGTTCTTC.

This sequence joins TRBV29-1 and TRBJ2-5; 7 bases fit TRBD2. Germline V gene lookup returns CDR1 SQVTM and CDR2 ANQGSEA. The CDR3 is 13 amino acids. The V gene end was trimmed by 8 bases and the J gene end by 5 bases; junction bases not matched to a gene: 11. Written as DNA, the CDR3 is TGCAGCCTACGGGAGGCCGCCTCGGAGACCCAGTACTTC. The encoded protein is CSLREAASETQYF.

The V call is TRBV29-1, the J call TRBJ1-2, with 12 bases identical to TRBD1. The CDR3 runs 13 residues. CDR1 and CDR2 (germline): SQVTM, ANQGSEA. Trimming took 8 bases from V and 8 from J; bases not matched to a gene: 9. The CDR3 region has the DNA TGCAGCTTTTCGGGACAGGGGGCAAGGGGCTACACCTTC. Protein product: CSFSGQGARGYTF. The variable domain in full, completed from reference TRBV29-1 and TRBJ1-2, reads SAVISQKPSRDICQRGTSLTIQCQVDSQVTMMFWYRQQPGQSLTLIATANQGSEATYESGFVIDKFPISRPNLTFSTLTVSNMSPEDSSIYLCSFSGQGARGYTFGSGTRLTVV.

This clonotype has just a few counts. V and J are TRBV6-4 and TRBJ1-1; no firm D call. The V end was cut by 7 bases, the J end by 0 bases, with 12 bases between. There are 14 residues in the CDR3. CDR1 is MRHNA, CDR2 SNTAGT, per germline. Here the CDR3 DNA reads TGTGCCAGCAAAGTCGCCTCCATGAACACTGAAGCTTTCTTT. It encodes CASKVASMNTEAFF.

This clonotype was picked up a small number of times. The V and J genes are TRBV4-1 and TRBJ2-2; 9 positions match TRBD1. The CDR3 spans 15 residues. Germline V gene data show CDR1 as MGHRA and CDR2 as YSYEKL. V lost 6 bases and J lost 1; bases outside the gene matches: 3. The CDR3 protein is CASSRTGENTGELFF. As DNA, the CDR3 is TGCGCCAGCAGTCGGACAGGGGAGAACACCGGGGAGCTGTTTTTT.

In its sample, this clonotype was seen a few times. This rearrangement joins TRBV27 to TRBJ2-3; unclear D gene. Germline V gene data show CDR1 as MNHEY and CDR2 as SMNVEV (reference sequence). CDR3 size: 13 residues. Trimming stripped 3 bases from V and 1 base from J, with 5 bases between. This CDR3 reads CASSFDRTDTQYF. CDR3 DNA sequence: TGTGCCAGCAGTTTCGACCGCACAGATACGCAGTATTTT.

V usage is TRBV20-1 and J usage is TRBJ1-5, with D perhaps TRBD1 (5 bases). The CDR3 length is 13 residues. V shed 5 bases and J shed 2 bases, with 10 bases lying between them. Germline-derived CDR1 and CDR2 are DFQATT and SNEGSKA (reference sequence). CDR3 in amino acids: CSAGGARNQPQHF. The DNA for the CDR3 is TGCAGTGCTGGAGGGGCGCGCAATCAGCCCCAGCATTTT.

This clonotype was picked up a small number of times. The J gene is TRBJ1-5, the V gene TRBV6-2 or TRBV6-3; 10 positions match TRBD1. V shed 6 bases, J shed 4 bases, and the junction held 6 bases outside the gene matches. Germline V gene sequence: CDR1 MNHEY, CDR2 SVGEGT. The length of the CDR3 is 15 residues. DNA of the CDR3: TGTGCCAGCAGCACCCTGGGACAGGGGAATCAGCCCCAGCATTTT. Its protein is CASSTLGQGNQPQHF.

The chain employs TRBV20-1 and TRBJ2-1; 9 nucleotides align to TRBD2. CDR1 is DFQATT and CDR2 is SNEGSKA in the germline V gene (reference sequence). The CDR3 covers 14 residues. Trimming cost V 1 base and J 8 bases; bases outside gene matches: 6. The CDR3 loop is CSARGSGSPHEQFF. DNA of the CDR3: TGCAGTGCTAGAGGTAGCGGGAGTCCCCATGAGCAGTTCTTC.

The CDR3 protein is CASSLGLIRDTRLSGELFF. The CDR3 DNA follows: TGTGCCAGCAGCTTAGGCCTCATCCGGGACACCCGTTTGTCCGGGGAGCTGTTTTTT. The chain recombines TRBV7-9 with TRBJ2-2; a weak D match, TRBD1 (6 bases). CDR3 length equals 19 residues. Germline CDR1 and CDR2: SEHNR and FQNEAQ (reference sequence). Trimming shortened V by 1 base and J by 6 bases, and 24 bases separated the two germline ends.

The V and J genes are TRBV7-2 and TRBJ2-5; 9 bases are shared with TRBD2. The CDR3 is made up of 16 amino acids. The V segment lost 1 base and the J segment 3 bases; nucleotides outside the gene matches: 6. From germline, CDR1 is SGHTA and CDR2 FQGNSA. Here the CDR3 reads CASSLVTSGSKETQYF. CDR3 bases: TGTGCCAGCAGCTTAGTGACTAGCGGATCCAAAGAGACCCAGTACTTC.

This clonotype was counted a few times. V gene TRBV12-3 or TRBV12-4 combines with J gene TRBJ2-7, with D uncertain. Trimming removed 6 bases from V and 4 bases from J, with 10 bases in between. CDR3 size: 12 residues. CDR3 protein: CASSPNGYEQYF. In DNA form, the CDR3 reads TGTGCCAGCAGCCCTAATGGGTACGAGCAGTACTTC.

The chain carries TRBV7-8 and TRBJ2-7; D gene unclear. The CDR3 has 13 residues. The V gene lost 1 base and the J gene lost 5 bases, with 9 bases spanning the gap. Germline V gives CDR1 SGHVS, CDR2 FQNEAQ. CDR3: CASSLVSNNEQYF. In nucleotides, the CDR3 is TGTGCCAGCAGCTTAGTCTCAAATAACGAGCAGTACTTC.

The V call is TRBV5-5, the J call TRBJ2-3, with 7 bases that match TRBD2. V dropped 3 bases and J dropped 4; count of bases not matched to a gene: 5. The length of the CDR3 is 14 residues. Germline CDR1 and CDR2: SGHKS and YYEKEE (reference sequence). CDR3 sequence (DNA): TGTGCCAGCAGCTCAGGGACTACCGCAGATACGCAGTATTTT. Residues: CASSSGTTADTQYF.

This clonotype appeared a few times. J is TRBJ2-7 and V is TRBV5-1, with 10 bases that match TRBD2. The CDR3 is 16 amino acids. V dropped 4 bases and J dropped 6; count of bases not matched to a gene: 13. Germline values: CDR1 SGHRS, CDR2 YFSETQ. In nucleotides, the CDR3 is TGCGCCAGCAGCCCCACTCTAGCGGGAGAATCTCCCGAGCAGTACTTC. Its translation: CASSPTLAGESPEQYF.

The chain is built from TRBV7-3 and TRBJ2-1, with 9 positions matching TRBD2. V lost 4 bases, J lost 4 bases, and 5 bases stayed unmatched. Germline CDR1 is SGHTA and CDR2 is FQGTGA. This CDR3 is built from 15 residues. The CDR3 here is CASSSGLAPYNEQFF. In DNA form, the CDR3 reads TGTGCCAGCAGCTCGGGACTAGCCCCATACAATGAGCAGTTCTTC. Looking up the rest from reference TRBV7-3 and TRBJ2-1 gives the full variable domain: GAGVSQTPSNKVTEKGKYVELRCDPISGHTALYWYRQSLGQGPEFLIYFQGTGAADDSGLPNDRFFAVRPEGSVSTLKIQRTERGDSAVYLCASSSGLAPYNEQFFGPGTRLTVL.

This clonotype was seen just once. A much larger clone lies a single base off, so this may be a read error. V and J are TRBV10-3 and TRBJ2-7, with TRBD1 matching over 11 bases. This CDR3 comprises 16 residues. The germline CDR1 and CDR2 sequences are ENHRY and SYGVKD. CDR3 protein: CAISEFGQGAGNDQYF. The CDR3 nucleotides read TGTGCCATCAGTGAGTTTGGACAGGGGGCGGGAAACGATCAGTACTTC.

This clonotype was observed a few times. The rearrangement uses TRBV5-1 and TRBJ2-1; D remains unclear. Germline CDR1 and CDR2: SGHRS and YFSETQ. This CDR3 comprises 13 residues. Trimming took off 0 bases at V and 8 bases at J, with 9 bases between the two ends. CDR3 protein: CASSLALQDEQFF. Here the CDR3 DNA reads TGCGCCAGCAGCTTGGCCTTGCAGGATGAGCAGTTCTTC.

This sequence joins TRBV29-1 and TRBJ1-6; 11 bases are a match to TRBD1. J lost 15 bases, V lost 4 bases, and 2 bases had no gene match. Germline assignment: CDR1 SQVTM and CDR2 ANQGSEA. The CDR3 sequence is 11 residues long. In DNA form, the CDR3 reads TGCAGCGTTGGGGACAGGGGGAACCTCCACTTT. It encodes CSVGDRGNLHF. The whole variable domain, filled in from reference TRBV29-1 and TRBJ1-6, reads SAVISQKPSRDICQRGTSLTIQCQVDSQVTMMFWYRQQPGQSLTLIATANQGSEATYESGFVIDKFPISRPNLTFSTLTVSNMSPEDSSIYLCSVGDRGNLHFGNGTRLTVT.

In its sample, this clonotype was seen many times. At one end the junction does not follow the germline gene, possibly because of a read error. The rearrangement joins TRBV28 to TRBJ2-1, with TRBD2 matching 9 bases. Per germline, CDR1 MDHEN and CDR2 SYDVKM. This CDR3 comprises 12 residues. CDR3 residues: CASSPPSGMASF. The CDR3, as DNA: TGTGCCAGCAGTCCCCCTAGCGGGATGGCTTCCTTC.